This T cell receptor beta chain was sequenced during a study of shared clonotypes between healthy human individuals. The overall study: Each donor's CD8 memory used one plate, CD8 naive two, each CD4 subset three. General observations from the study: In general, naive subsets displayed greater estimated richness than memory subsets did.

Assay: immunoSEQ multiplex PCR; the TCRdb copy retains only in-frame clones and omits some. The table includes some 1,100,000 clones, about 80% detected once. Points on this clone: No antigen is known for it.

Each sample came from a Caucasian adult donor living in Nashville, Tennessee. Sequencing was carried out using memory CD4+ T cells from PBMCs. Sample subset: CD45RA-negative fraction. The clonotype originates from a man aged 18 to 29 in good health. Some clones in this sample may be carry-over from other donors' samples.

CDR3 nucleotides: TGCAGCGGTGACGGGACTAGCGGGAACAATGAGCAGTTCTTC. Translation: CSGDGTSGNNEQFF. The chain has TRBV29-1 and TRBJ2-1; TRBD2 aligns across 13 bases. The germline V gene encodes CDR1 SQVTM and CDR2 ANQGSEA. V lost 7 bases, J lost 5 bases, and 5 bases stayed unmatched. This CDR3 is 14 amino acids long.